The next 26 T cell receptor beta chains were all read from a single sample in a study of cytomegalovirus exposure and HLA in healthy donors. 13 Jbeta primers and 60 Vbeta primers were used for the PCR. Clones were sequenced by immunoSEQ multiplex PCR, and TCRdb holds only the in-frame ones, with some missing. In the table there are some 97,000 clones, around three quarters of which are singletons. The sample comprised PBMCs. All receptors come from a woman in her forties or fifties in good health and CMV-seropositive.

This chain links TRBV9 with TRBJ2-7; D might be TRBD1 or TRBD2, each matching 5 bases. V was trimmed by 4 bases and J by 2 bases, leaving 19 bases between them. Germline values: CDR1 SGDLS, CDR2 YYNGEE. This CDR3 spans 16 amino acids. The CDR3 loop reads CASSLGAVGGAYEQYF. The CDR3 DNA follows: TGTGCCAGCAGCCTAGGGGCCGTAGGAGGTGCCTACGAGCAGTACTTC.

This sequence joins TRBV6-6 and TRBJ2-1, with 11 bases matching TRBD2. The CDR3 totals 16 residues. Losses at the gene ends were 2 bases for V and 4 bases for J; bases not matched to a gene: 4. Germline V CDR1 and CDR2: MNHNY, SVGAGI (reference sequence). Written as DNA, the CDR3 is TGTGCCAGCAGTTACGGGCCTAGCGGGAGGTACAATGAGCAGTTCTTC. It is translated as CASSYGPSGRYNEQFF.

CDR3 DNA sequence: TGTGCCAGCAGCTGGAACGGACTAGCGGGGCTCGAGCAGTACTTC. This encodes CASSWNGLAGLEQYF. The J gene is TRBJ2-7, the V gene TRBV5-4; 12 nucleotides line up with TRBD2. CDR1 is SGHNT, CDR2 YYREEE, per germline (reference sequence). V trimming: 3 bases; J trimming: 6 bases; junction bases outside the gene matches: 7. CDR3 length equals 15 residues.

V gene TRBV6-1 combines with J gene TRBJ2-7; D possibly corresponds to TRBD1 (5 bases). This CDR3 is 14 amino acids long. Per germline, CDR1 MNHNS and CDR2 SASEGT. The ends were cut back, 4 bases at V and 0 bases at J, with 10 bases in the middle. The CDR3 DNA is TGTGCCAGCAGTGGGGGCGGCTTCTCCTACGAGCAGTACTTC. Protein product: CASSGGGFSYEQYF.

This clone was seen a handful of times. V and J are TRBV19 and TRBJ2-6, with no clear D. The V gene's germline CDR1 is LNHDA and CDR2 SQIVND (reference sequence). CDR3 length: 16 residues. Trimming pared 6 bases from V and 2 bases from J, leaving 14 bases between. The CDR3 DNA reads as TGTGCCAGTAGGCCGCGGCAGTGGCCTGGGGCCAACGTCCTGACTTTC. The encoded protein is CASRPRQWPGANVLTF.

The chain has TRBV14 and TRBJ2-7, with no clear D. CDR1 SGHDN and CDR2 FVKESK come from the germline V gene. Trimming pared 5 bases from V and 3 bases from J, leaving 11 bases between. This CDR3 region has 13 residues. CDR3 region: CASSDSFLYEQYF. For the CDR3, the DNA is TGTGCCAGCAGCGATAGTTTCCTCTACGAGCAGTACTTC.

This clone has just a few counts. This chain connects TRBV5-8 to TRBJ1-1; TRBD1 matches 8 bases. The CDR3 extends over 14 amino acids. Germline lookup yields CDR1 SGHTS and CDR2 YDEGEE. Trimming took 4 bases from V and 11 from J; bases not matched to a gene: 13. The CDR3 sequence: CASSPQGGMVEAFF. In DNA, the CDR3 is TGTGCCAGCAGCCCACAGGGGGGGATGGTGGAGGCTTTCTTT.

The V gene is TRBV2, the J gene TRBJ1-1; D is undetermined. The CDR3 length is 13 residues. V was pared by 5 bases and J by 1 base, with 8 bases between. Germline assignment: CDR1 SNHLY and CDR2 FYNNEI. The CDR3 protein is CASSIHKNTEAFF. In nucleotides, the CDR3 is TGTGCCAGCAGTATACATAAGAACACTGAAGCTTTCTTT.

The chain is built from TRBV27 and TRBJ1-1, with TRBD1 matching 10 bases. V was clipped by 5 bases and J by 13 bases; unmatched bases: 7. The germline gives CDR1 MNHEY, CDR2 SMNVEV (reference sequence). This CDR3 region has 12 residues. The CDR3 DNA sequence: TGTGCCAGCAGTGGGACAGGGGCCGGTTATTTCTTT. Protein sequence: CASSGTGAGYFF.

With respect to this clone: The same CDR3 is also encoded by other DNA sequences in this sample. The V gene is TRBV7-3, the J gene TRBJ1-1; the match to TRBD1 covers 7 bases. The germline V gene encodes CDR1 SGHTA and CDR2 FQGTGA. V lost 6 bases to trimming and J lost 3 bases; unmatched junction nucleotides: 1. This CDR3 has 12 amino acids. In DNA form, the CDR3 reads TGTGCCAGCAGTCAGGGGGACACTGAAGCTTTCTTT. Residues: CASSQGDTEAFF.

The rearrangement links TRBV9 to TRBJ2-1; tentatively, D is TRBD2 (5 bases). Trimming removed 1 base from V and 9 bases from J, with 11 bases in between. From germline, CDR1 is SGDLS and CDR2 YYNGEE. The CDR3 covers 13 residues. The DNA for the CDR3 is TGTGCCAGCAGCGTAAGGGTAGAGGGTGAGCAGTTCTTC. It specifies CASSVRVEGEQFF.

This clone has more than one count but fewer than ten. The V gene is TRBV29-1, the J gene TRBJ2-7; the match to TRBD2 covers 9 bases. The CDR3 is 13 residues long. The V and J ends lost 4 bases and 2 bases, in that order; junction bases with no gene match: 3. Germline CDR1 is SQVTM and CDR2 is ANQGSEA. CDR3 DNA: TGCAGCGTTGGACTAGCGGATACCTACGAGCAGTACTTC. Its protein product is CSVGLADTYEQYF.

V usage is TRBV29-1 and J usage is TRBJ2-1; TRBD2 aligns across 8 bases. The CDR3 sequence is 15 residues long. V lost 3 bases, J lost 4 bases, and 8 bases stayed unmatched. Per germline, CDR1 SQVTM and CDR2 ANQGSEA. The CDR3 nucleotides read TGCAGCGTTGAGAGACGGGAGGGCATATACAATGAGCAGTTCTTC. It translates to CSVERREGIYNEQFF.

Only one count was recorded for this clone. The V gene is TRBV7-9, the J gene TRBJ2-3; 7 bases map to TRBD2. V dropped 5 bases and J dropped 2; count of bases not matched to a gene: 4. The CDR3 is 14 amino acids. CDR1 and CDR2 from the germline V gene are SEHNR and FQNEAQ (reference sequence). CDR3 loop: CASSHKRDTDTQYF. CDR3 in DNA: TGTGCCAGCAGCCACAAGCGGGACACAGATACGCAGTATTTT.

With regard to this clone: Different DNA sequences within this sample yield the same CDR3. V gene TRBV30 combines with J gene TRBJ2-7; D ambiguous. Germline CDR1 GTSNPN, CDR2 SVGIG (reference sequence). This CDR3 has 11 residues. Trimming shortened V by 4 bases and J by 3 bases, and 7 bases separated the two germline ends. CDR3: CAWTRSYEQYF. The CDR3 DNA reads as TGTGCCTGGACACGGAGCTACGAGCAGTACTTC. The complete variable domain, with remaining parts taken from reference TRBV30 and TRBJ2-7, reads SQTIHQWPATLVQPVGSPLSLECTVEGTSNPNLYWYRQAAGRGLQLLFYSVGIGQISSEVPQNLSASRPQDRQFILSSKKLLLSDSGFYLCAWTRSYEQYFGPGTRLTVT.

This chain joins TRBV7-9 and TRBJ1-5, with 9 bases lining up with TRBD1. Trimming cost V 3 bases and J 6 bases; bases outside gene matches: 6. Per the germline V gene, CDR1 is SEHNR and CDR2 is FQNEAQ (reference sequence). This CDR3 has 15 residues. The CDR3 nucleotides read TGTGCCAGCAGCTTCGGGACAGGGTGGGTTCAGCCCCAGCATTTT. This sequence encodes CASSFGTGWVQPQHF.

The chain couples TRBV11-2 to TRBJ1-1; 12 bases match TRBD1. Germline loops: CDR1 SGHAT, CDR2 FQNNGV. Trimming took 5 bases from V and 5 from J; bases not matched to a gene: 6. This CDR3 comprises 15 residues. The DNA for the CDR3 is TGTGCCAGCAGCCCGGGACAGGGGGCGCGAACTGAAGCTTTCTTT. Translated: CASSPGQGARTEAFF.

J is TRBJ1-6 and V is TRBV10-3; 8 bases map to TRBD1. The CDR3 extends over 16 amino acids. The V gene's germline CDR1 is ENHRY and CDR2 SYGVKD. V dropped 0 bases and J dropped 7; count of bases not matched to a gene: 5. The CDR3 coding sequence is TGTGCCATCAGTGAGTCGGGGACAGGTGCAAATTCACCCCTCCACTTT. It encodes CAISESGTGANSPLHF.

The rearrangement uses TRBV21-1 and TRBJ2-7; the table names TRBD2, a call not compared with the DNA. TRBV21-1 is a pseudogene locus. The CDR3 covers 17 residues. The CDR3 spells CASSAPGLAGATYEQYF. The CDR3 nucleotides are TGTGCCAGCAGCGCGCCGGGACTAGCGGGGGCTACCTACGAGCAGTACTTC.

The V call is TRBV6-5, the J call TRBJ2-5; TRBD1 might be the D (6 bases). The J call may be wrong; the DNA end is better matched by TRBJ2-7. CDR1 is MNHEY and CDR2 is SVGAGI in the germline V gene. The CDR3 is 15 residues long. CDR3 sequence (DNA): TGTGCCAGCAGTTACTCCGAACAGGGACCCTACGAGCAGTACTTC. Its translation: CASSYSEQGPYEQYF.

J is TRBJ1-4 and V is TRBV30, with TRBD1 as a possible D gene (6 bases). The CDR3 totals 16 residues. V was shortened by 1 base and J by 5 bases, with 17 bases between the two germline ends. Germline loops: CDR1 GTSNPN, CDR2 SVGIG (reference sequence). Here the CDR3 DNA reads TGTGCCTGGAGTGCGCCGGGACATCGGTCCAATGAAAAACTGTTTTTT. Its protein product is CAWSAPGHRSNEKLFF.

The gene calls are TRBV6-1 and TRBJ2-1; TRBD2 aligns across 10 bases. The V segment lost 3 bases and the J segment 0 bases; nucleotides outside the gene matches: 14. This CDR3 comprises 20 residues. Germline CDR1 MNHNS, CDR2 SASEGT. The CDR3 DNA reads as TGTGCCAGCAGTGAGGCCCGGAGCGGGAGGGGCTGGGGCTCCTACAATGAGCAGTTCTTC. Translated, it gives CASSEARSGRGWGSYNEQFF.

The chain employs TRBV6-1 and TRBJ2-5; possible D gene TRBD2, 6 bases. The DNA end lines up better with TRBJ2-7; the J call may be wrong. This CDR3 has 15 residues. Germline V gene sequence: CDR1 MNHNS, CDR2 SASEGT. CDR3 sequence: CASSERAGRVYEQYF. The DNA of the CDR3 is TGTGCCAGCAGTGAACGGGCGGGAAGAGTCTACGAGCAGTACTTC.

The chain carries TRBV19 and TRBJ1-3, with TRBD1 matching 8 bases. The J segment lost 3 bases and the V segment lost 1 base, leaving 2 bases of the junction unmatched. The V gene's germline CDR1 is LNHDA and CDR2 SQIVND (reference sequence). The CDR3 is 15 residues long. The CDR3 DNA reads TGTGCCAGTAGTATAGGCAGGGGGCTTGGAAACACCATATATTTT. Translation: CASSIGRGLGNTIYF. The entire variable domain, with the rest obtained from reference TRBV19 and TRBJ1-3, is as follows: DGGITQSPKYLFRKEGQNVTLSCEQNLNHDAMYWYRQDPGQGLRLIYYSQIVNDFQKGDIAEGYSVSREKKESFPLTVTSAQKNPTAFYLCASSIGRGLGNTIYFGEGSWLTVV.

The V gene is TRBV10-3, the J gene TRBJ2-1; weak D call: TRBD2 (6 bases). Trimming pared 4 bases from V and 0 bases from J, leaving 13 bases between. There are 16 residues in the CDR3. Germline V gives CDR1 ENHRY, CDR2 SYGVKD. The CDR3 region is CAISVIMGGSYNEQFF. In DNA form, the CDR3 reads TGTGCCATCAGTGTTATAATGGGGGGCTCCTACAATGAGCAGTTCTTC.

This sequence joins TRBV7-9 and TRBJ2-3, with 8 bases lining up with TRBD2. The V segment lost 3 bases and the J segment 10 bases; nucleotides outside the gene matches: 9. CDR3 length equals 14 residues. From germline, CDR1 is SEHNR and CDR2 FQNEAQ (reference sequence). This chain's CDR3 is CASSFESGGFSQYF. As DNA, the CDR3 is TGTGCCAGCAGCTTTGAGAGCGGGGGTTTTTCGCAGTATTTT.